This TCR beta chain emerged from a study of OX40 agonist ivuxolimab in advanced cancers. Study overall: Aged roughly 20 to 85 with a mean of 60 years, they were roughly 83% male. Points from the study as a whole: Researchers did not determine the expanded peripheral T cells' antigen specificity. Mean expanded clone counts were higher in CD8+ than CD4+ T cells.

V was pared by 6 bases and J by 7 bases, with 18 bases between. The V gene's germline CDR1 is WSHSY and CDR2 SAAADI. CDR3 length: 14 residues. Notes on this clone: Its specificity is unknown.

Measured with immunoSEQ multiplex PCR; TCRdb has only the in-frame clones, and not every one. Of about 50,000 clones listed, 70% to 80% are singletons. The specimen comprised CD4+ or CD8+ T cells sorted from blood, sampled in a trial of the OX40 agonist ivuxolimab. The chain combines TRBV10-2 with TRBJ1-2, with D unclear. The origin of this receptor is an adult with an advanced solid tumor such as melanoma, head and neck, liver or kidney cancer. The CDR3 here is CASSETERSSGYTF. The CDR3 nucleotides read TGCGCCAGCAGCGAAACGGAGAGGAGTAGTGGCTACACCTTC.